This TCR beta chain was identified in a study of shared clonotypes between healthy human individuals. CDR1 and CDR2 from the germline V gene are LNHDA and SQIVND (reference sequence). CDR3 length: 14 residues. V lost 7 bases, J lost 0 bases, and 12 bases lay in between. CD4+ cells were split into CD45RA+ naive and CD45RA-negative memory subsets. This clone has a handful of counts. The target antigen is unknown. The material for each subset, its genomic DNA, was split evenly across several immunoSEQ plates. The repertoire was sequenced with immunoSEQ multiplex PCR; TCRdb's copy has only in-frame clones and lacks some. The table has approximately 2,000,000 clones, about 90% seen once. Study-wide results and limits: The authors expected sequencing depth to affect clonotype sharing among donors.

V usage is TRBV19 and J usage is TRBJ1-1; D is undetermined. The TCR was taken from a man between 18 and 29 years old in good health. Some clones in this sample may be carry-over from other donors' samples. Sequencing used naive CD4+ T cells from PBMCs. Subset given: CD45RA+ positively selected. The DNA of the CDR3 is TGTGCCAGTAAGTCGGGAGACTTGAACACTGAAGCTTTCTTT. Translated: CASKSGDLNTEAFF.